The rows below give T cell receptor beta chains drawn from one sample of a study of shared clonotypes between healthy human individuals. The assay was immunoSEQ multiplex PCR, and TCRdb's table has in-frame clones only and misses some. The sample holds hundreds of thousands of clones, about 91% seen once. Sample: naive CD8+ T cells sorted from blood. Receptors originate from a young man in good health. Each CDR3 is given with its conserved first and last residue. Each record gives: V gene, clone size, J gene, D gene, CDR3 protein, CDR3 DNA. The D gene is left open where the match is weak. For some rows the clone size is stated as once, few or many, or as a class when expanded; others skip it.

TRBV14	once	TRBJ2-5	TRBD1	CASSRGQGGETQYF	TGTGCCAGCAGCCGCGGACAGGGAGGCGAGACCCAGTACTTC
TRBV29-1	-	TRBJ2-3	TRBD2	CSVDKPQAGPSTDTQYF	TGCAGCGTTGATAAGCCGCAAGCGGGACCTAGCACAGATACGCAGTATTTT
TRBV27	-	TRBJ2-7	-	CASSQDWPSYEQYF	TGTGCCAGCAGTCAAGACTGGCCTTCCTACGAGCAGTACTTC
TRBV7-6	-	TRBJ2-1	TRBD2	CASSLYGTSGPSEQFF	TGTGCCAGCAGCTTATACGGGACTAGCGGGCCAAGTGAGCAGTTCTTC
TRBV14	-	TRBJ1-6	-	CASSQGTPRRINSPLHF	TGTGCCAGCAGCCAAGGGACCCCCAGGAGAATTAATTCACCCCTCCACTTT
TRBV7-9	-	TRBJ2-2	-	CASSLFGNTGELFF	TGTGCCAGCAGCTTATTCGGCAACACCGGGGAGCTGTTTTTT
TRBV12-5	-	TRBJ2-7	TRBD2	CASGLHRRAGGPSYEQYF	TGTGCTAGTGGTTTGCACCGAAGAGCGGGAGGCCCCTCCTACGAGCAGTACTTC
TRBV4-3	-	TRBJ2-1	-	CASSQDGDNEQFF	TGCGCCAGCAGCCAAGACGGAGACAATGAGCAGTTCTTC
TRBV6-1	-	TRBJ2-7	-	CASSEVLGEQYF	TGTGCCAGCAGTGAAGTCTTGGGCGAGCAGTACTTC
TRBV7-6	-	TRBJ2-7	TRBD1	CASSYGTGGPAYEQYF	TGTGCCAGCAGCTACGGGACAGGGGGACCAGCCTACGAGCAGTACTTC
TRBV7-9	-	TRBJ1-2	-	CASSLVGGGEGYTF	TGTGCCAGCAGCTTAGTTGGCGGGGGCGAAGGCTACACCTTC
TRBV28	-	TRBJ2-3	-	CASTAPSEHLTDTQYF	TGTGCCAGCACGGCCCCTAGCGAACATCTCACAGATACGCAGTATTTT
TRBV18	-	TRBJ2-1	-	CASSPKVYDEQFF	TGTGCCAGCTCACCAAAGGTGTACGATGAGCAGTTCTTC
TRBV5-1	-	TRBJ1-1	-	CASSPPGLAAEAFF	TGCGCCAGCAGCCCCCCTGGTTTGGCGGCTGAAGCTTTCTTT
TRBV10-1	-	TRBJ2-3	-	CASNGHRTDTQYF	TGCGCCAGCAATGGTCACCGCACAGATACGCAGTATTTT
TRBV11-3	-	TRBJ2-7	TRBD2	CASSLLASGMDEQYF	TGTGCCAGCAGCTTACTAGCTAGCGGGATGGACGAGCAGTACTTC
TRBV27	-	TRBJ2-7	TRBD2	CASKRGGSHEQYF	TGTGCCAGCAAGAGGGGAGGGTCCCACGAGCAGTACTTC
TRBV7-8	-	TRBJ1-5	-	CASSLNEGPLSNQPQHF	TGTGCCAGCAGTCTTAATGAGGGCCCACTTAGCAATCAGCCCCAGCATTTT
TRBV2	-	TRBJ1-4	TRBD1	CASSTGQGNEKLFF	TGTGCCAGCAGCACCGGACAGGGAAATGAAAAACTGTTTTTT
TRBV27	-	TRBJ1-4	-	CASSLYGLKKGKLFF	TGTGCCAGCAGTTTATATGGGCTTAAAAAGGGAAAACTGTTTTTT
TRBV10-3	-	TRBJ1-6	-	CAISDSNNSPLHF	TGTGCCATCAGTGACAGCAATAATTCACCCCTCCACTTT
TRBV7-9	-	TRBJ2-2	-	CASSTQGGTGELFF	TGTGCCAGCAGCACTCAGGGCGGCACCGGGGAGCTGTTTTTT
TRBV7-2	-	TRBJ2-3	TRBD2	CASSKRGLAGDGTDTQYF	TGTGCCAGCAGCAAACGGGGACTAGCGGGAGATGGCACAGATACGCAGTATTTT
TRBV29-1	-	TRBJ2-3	TRBD2	CSVVPSGRFYHHGDTQYF	TGCAGCGTTGTCCCCAGCGGGAGGTTTTATCACCATGGGGATACGCAGTATTTT
TRBV21-1	-	TRBJ2-7	-	CASSRGLPSSYEQYF	TGTGCCAGCAGCCGGGGCCTTCCCAGCTCCTACGAGCAGTACTTC
TRBV28	-	TRBJ2-1	-	CASSSAGANNEQFF	TGTGCCAGCAGTTCGGCTGGGGCTAACAATGAGCAGTTCTTC
TRBV27	-	TRBJ1-3	-	CASSLSGSGTIYF	TGTGCCAGCAGTTTATCGGGTTCTGGCACCATATATTTT
TRBV7-2	-	TRBJ2-7	-	CASSLAGVYRSYEQYF	TGTGCCAGCAGCTTAGCGGGCGTATACAGGAGCTACGAGCAGTACTTC
TRBV28	-	TRBJ2-2	TRBD1	CASSLARDRVTGELFF	TGTGCCAGCAGTTTGGCAAGAGACAGGGTCACCGGGGAGCTGTTTTTT
TRBV27	-	TRBJ2-3	-	CASSMSTGWTGDTQYF	TGTGCCAGCAGTATGTCAACGGGTTGGACGGGAGATACGCAGTATTTT
TRBV15	few	TRBJ2-1	-	CATIGGATHEQFF	TGTGCCACCATTGGCGGAGCCACCCATGAGCAGTTCTTC